This T cell receptor beta chain was captured by sequencing in a study of shared clonotypes between healthy human individuals. Findings and limits, study-wide: Estimated richness was generally greater in naive than memory subsets.

Details on this clone: Its target is unknown.

Deep was the level used in running the assay. Genomic DNA of each subset was evenly split across several immunoSEQ plates. Sorted-subset replicate PCRs used 150 to 200 ng DNA, about 30,000 T cell genomes. The method was immunoSEQ multiplex PCR; TCRdb's version includes in-frame clones alone and lacks a portion of them. The table lists about 1 million clones, 65% to 75% of them singletons. Trimming stripped 3 bases from V and 1 base from J, with 13 bases between. The CDR3 has 15 amino acids. Germline CDR1 SGHDT, CDR2 YYEEEE. Sequencing input: memory CD4+ T cells sorted from blood. Subset specified: CD45RA-negative fraction. The V call is TRBV5-6, the J call TRBJ1-2; D uncertain. This sequence originates from a man between 18 and 35 years old in good health. The CDR3 sequence is CASSSEPGGNYGYTF. CDR3 coding DNA: TGTGCCAGCAGCTCGGAACCTGGAGGTAACTATGGCTACACCTTC.